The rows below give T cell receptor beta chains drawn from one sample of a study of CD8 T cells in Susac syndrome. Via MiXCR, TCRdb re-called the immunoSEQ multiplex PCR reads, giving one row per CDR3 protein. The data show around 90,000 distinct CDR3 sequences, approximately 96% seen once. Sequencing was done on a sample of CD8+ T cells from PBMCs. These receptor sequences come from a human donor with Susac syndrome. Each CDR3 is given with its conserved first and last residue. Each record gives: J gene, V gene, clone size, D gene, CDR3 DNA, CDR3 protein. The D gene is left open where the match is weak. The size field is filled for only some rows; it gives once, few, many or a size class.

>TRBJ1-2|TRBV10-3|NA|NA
TGTGCCATCAGTGAGGACAGGACGGGGGACTACACCTTC
CAISEDRTGDYTF
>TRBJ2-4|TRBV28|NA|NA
TGTGCCAGCAGTTCGAACATTCAGTACTTC
CASSSNIQYF
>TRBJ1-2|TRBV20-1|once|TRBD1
TGCAGTGCTAGGGAAGGGACAGGGGTCTTACGTGGCTACACCTTC
CSAREGTGVLRGYTF
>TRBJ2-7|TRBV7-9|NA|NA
TGTGCCAGCAGCTTAGCAGTTGACGAGCAGTACTTC
CASSLAVDEQYF
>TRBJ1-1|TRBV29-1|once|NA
TGCAGCGTTCGGCTTGACACTGAAGCTTTCTTT
CSVRLDTEAFF
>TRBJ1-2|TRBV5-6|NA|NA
TGTGCCAGCAGAGATGGATCAGGATATGGCTACACCTTC
CASRDGSGYGYTF
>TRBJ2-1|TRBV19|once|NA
TGTGCCAGTAGTATAGAACAGGGCTCCTACAATGAGCAGTTCTTC
CASSIEQGSYNEQFF
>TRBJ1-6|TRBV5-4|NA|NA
TGTGCCAGCAGCTTCGGAGGGGTTAATGTTGGTTCACCCCTCCACTTT
CASSFGGVNVGSPLHF
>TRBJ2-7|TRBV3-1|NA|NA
TGTGCCAGCAGCCAAGCCCCGGGACATTCGCGGGAGCAGTACTTC
CASSQAPGHSREQYF
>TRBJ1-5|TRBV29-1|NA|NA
TGCAGCGTTGAAGGTCACGGTAATCAGCCCCAGCATTTT
CSVEGHGNQPQHF
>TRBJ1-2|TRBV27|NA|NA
TGTGCCAGCAGCCTTACAGGGTTAGGGAACTATGGCTACACCTTC
CASSLTGLGNYGYTF
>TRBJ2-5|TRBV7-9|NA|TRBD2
TGTGCCAGCAGCCTAACTAGCGGGGGCGTAGAGGAGACCCAGTACTTC
CASSLTSGGVEETQYF
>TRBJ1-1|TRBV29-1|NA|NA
TGCAGCGTTGCCTCACACAACGGATTACTGAACACTGAAGCTTTCTTT
CSVASHNGLLNTEAFF
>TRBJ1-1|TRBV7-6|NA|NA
TGTGCCAGCAGCTTAGGATGGGGGACGGAGAACACTGAAGCTTTCTTT
CASSLGWGTENTEAFF
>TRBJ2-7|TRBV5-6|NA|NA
TGTGCCAGCAGCTTACTGCCGGGCGAGCAGTACTTC
CASSLLPGEQYF
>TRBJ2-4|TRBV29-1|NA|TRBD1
TGCAGCGTGGGACAGGCCCAGAGGGACATTCAGTACTTC
CSVGQAQRDIQYF
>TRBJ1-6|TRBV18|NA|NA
TGTGCCAGCTCACCGACCGATAATTCACCCCTCCACTTT
CASSPTDNSPLHF
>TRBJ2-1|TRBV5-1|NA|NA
TGCGCCAGCAGCTTTCTTAGGGAAGAGGGCTACAATGAGCAGTTCTTC
CASSFLREEGYNEQFF
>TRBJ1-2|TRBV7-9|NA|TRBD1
TGTGCCAGCAGTTCAACCGACAGGGGCGACTATGGCTACACCTTC
CASSSTDRGDYGYTF
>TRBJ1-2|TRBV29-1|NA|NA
TGCAGCGTTAGGGGGGTTTCGGACTATGGCTACACCTTC
CSVRGVSDYGYTF
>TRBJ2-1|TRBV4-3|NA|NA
TGCGCCAGCAGCCAAGCAAACAATGAGCAGTTCTTC
CASSQANNEQFF
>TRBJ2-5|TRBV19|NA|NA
TGTGCCAGTAGTATAGGGTCAGAGACCCAGTACTTC
CASSIGSETQYF
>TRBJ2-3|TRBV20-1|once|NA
TGCAGTGCTAGAGGGATCCAGGGGTGGGATACGCAGTATTTT
CSARGIQGWDTQYF
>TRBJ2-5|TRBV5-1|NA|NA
TGCGCCAGCAGCTTTAGTGGTCGGGAGACCCAGTACTTC
CASSFSGRETQYF
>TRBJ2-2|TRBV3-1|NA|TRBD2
TGTGCCAGCAGCCCGGCGGGGGCGAACACCGGGGAGCTGTTTTTT
CASSPAGANTGELFF
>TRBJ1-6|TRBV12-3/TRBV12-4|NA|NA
TGTGCCAGCAGTCACGGTCGCTCCTATAATTCACCCCTCCACTTT
CASSHGRSYNSPLHF
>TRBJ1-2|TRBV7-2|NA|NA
TGTGCCAGCAGCTTAGGCCCCGCTTTCGGGACCGGCTATGGCTACACCTTC
CASSLGPAFGTGYGYTF
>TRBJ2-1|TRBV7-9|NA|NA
TGTGCCAGCAGCTTAAGTATGTCCTACAATGAGCAGTTCTTC
CASSLSMSYNEQFF
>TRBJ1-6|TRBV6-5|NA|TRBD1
TGTGCCAGCAGTTACAACCGGGACAGGTCTCCCGATTCACCCCTCCACTTT
CASSYNRDRSPDSPLHF
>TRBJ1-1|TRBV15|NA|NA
TGTGCCACCAGCAGAGGAGGGTTTCAATCTGAAGCTTTCTTT
CATSRGGFQSEAFF
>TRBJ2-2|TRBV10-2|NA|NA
TGCGCCAGCAGTAAGCTCGGGGGTAACACCGGGGAGCTGTTTTTT
CASSKLGGNTGELFF
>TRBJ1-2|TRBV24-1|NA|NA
TGTGCCACCAGTGAGGGGGGAGGTGACTATGGCTACACCTTC
CATSEGGGDYGYTF
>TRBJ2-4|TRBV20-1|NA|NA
TGCAGTGCTCTGGATGGAGAGCCTCGGAACATTCAGTACTTC
CSALDGEPRNIQYF
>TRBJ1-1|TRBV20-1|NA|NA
TGCAGTGCTAGACGTCGGTTCGGAATGAACACTGAAGCTTTCTTT
CSARRRFGMNTEAFF
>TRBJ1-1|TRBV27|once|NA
TGTGCCAGCAGTTTAATATCCACAACGAACACTGAAGCTTTCTTT
CASSLISTTNTEAFF
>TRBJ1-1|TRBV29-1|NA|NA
TGCAGCGTTGAAGGGGGGGGGCCTCGGGAAGCTTTTTTT
CSVEGGGPREAFF